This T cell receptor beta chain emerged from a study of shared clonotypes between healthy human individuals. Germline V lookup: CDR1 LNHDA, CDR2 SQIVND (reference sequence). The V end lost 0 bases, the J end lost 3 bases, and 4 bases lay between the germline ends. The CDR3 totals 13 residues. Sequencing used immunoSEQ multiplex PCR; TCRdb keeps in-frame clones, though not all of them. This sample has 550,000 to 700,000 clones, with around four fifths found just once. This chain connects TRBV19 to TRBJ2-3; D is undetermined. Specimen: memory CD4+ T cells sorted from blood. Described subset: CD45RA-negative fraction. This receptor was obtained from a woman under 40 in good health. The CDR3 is CASSIDETDTQYF. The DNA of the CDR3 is TGTGCCAGTAGTATAGACGAGACAGATACGCAGTATTTT.